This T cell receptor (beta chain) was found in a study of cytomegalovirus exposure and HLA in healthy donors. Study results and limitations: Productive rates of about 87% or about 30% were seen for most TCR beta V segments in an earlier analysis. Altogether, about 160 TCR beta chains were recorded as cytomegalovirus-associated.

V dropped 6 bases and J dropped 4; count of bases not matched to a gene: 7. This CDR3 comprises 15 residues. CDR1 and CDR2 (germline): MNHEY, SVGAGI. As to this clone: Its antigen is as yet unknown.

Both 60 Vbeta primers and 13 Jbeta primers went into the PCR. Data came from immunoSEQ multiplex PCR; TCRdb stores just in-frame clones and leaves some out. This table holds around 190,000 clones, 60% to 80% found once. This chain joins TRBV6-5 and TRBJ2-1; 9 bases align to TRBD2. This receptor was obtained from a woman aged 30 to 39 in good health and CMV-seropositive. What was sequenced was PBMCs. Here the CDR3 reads CASRISAGGYNEQFF. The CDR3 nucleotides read TGTGCCAGCAGGATTTCAGCGGGAGGTTACAATGAGCAGTTCTTC.